The rows below give T cell receptor beta chains drawn from one sample of a study of identical twins. One entry per CDR3 protein results from TCRdb running MiXCR on the 5' RACE reads. The sample holds around 490,000 distinct CDR3 sequences; 13% to 15% are singletons and the top ten take about 0.97%. A further study also used this sample, focusing on yellow fever vaccine responses in identical twins.

What was sequenced was CD4+ T cells sorted from blood. These TCRs come from a young woman in good health. Both conserved end residues are part of each CDR3. The order of the fields is V gene, D gene, J gene, clone size, CDR3 protein. The D gene is left open where the match is weak. Only part of the rows carry a size: once, few, many, or a class if the clone is expanded.

TRBV5-1,-,TRBJ1-1,many,CASSLYGETEAFF
TRBV7-9,-,TRBJ2-1,-,CASSLGTPSSYNEQFF
TRBV3-1,-,TRBJ1-6,many,CASSQVFGESPLHF
TRBV2,-,TRBJ1-5,few,CASSRDSGNQPQHF
TRBV7-9,TRBD2,TRBJ2-2,few,CASRIAGEAGELFF
TRBV6-2/TRBV6-3,TRBD2,TRBJ2-1,many,CASSSTSRGSNQQFF
TRBV27,-,TRBJ2-6,few,CASSLSTGGSGANVLTF
TRBV29-1,TRBD2,TRBJ2-5,few,CSVAPGLVRETQYF
TRBV20-1,TRBD2,TRBJ2-5,many,CSASGLAGGETQYF
TRBV7-9,-,TRBJ2-1,few,CASSSLGAIISYNEQFF
TRBV12-5,TRBD1,TRBJ2-3,few,CASGFSGGPDTQYF
TRBV15,-,TRBJ1-2,-,CATRVSPGSGYTF
TRBV20-1,TRBD2,TRBJ2-7,few,CSAPSGGASREQYF
TRBV3-1,-,TRBJ2-3,few,CASSPLRSLYGDTQYF
TRBV5-8,-,TRBJ2-1,-,CASGLIGGDEQFF
TRBV12-3/TRBV12-4,-,TRBJ1-6,many,CASSLWGNSPLHF
TRBV10-3,TRBD2,TRBJ2-7,-,CAMTSGRALEQYF
TRBV20-1,-,TRBJ2-1,-,CSAGNKGNEQFF
TRBV10-2,TRBD2,TRBJ2-1,few,CASSARTSEVNEQFF
TRBV29-1,TRBD1,TRBJ2-7,-,CSASPGQGTREQYF
TRBV4-3,TRBD2,TRBJ2-5,few,CASSQEGAGKETQYF
TRBV5-5,-,TRBJ2-7,-,CASSPSPNSYEQYF
TRBV29-1,-,TRBJ2-5,few,CSANKAQVTQYF
TRBV6-1,-,TRBJ2-2,few,CASSPRGVTGELFF
TRBV27,-,TRBJ2-1,few,CASSLLGGYEQFF
TRBV10-3,-,TRBJ2-1,many,CAISEGRDEQFF
TRBV30,TRBD1,TRBJ1-4,-,CAWSTGGGSANEKLFF
TRBV20-1,-,TRBJ2-1,few,CSARKARSSYNEQFF
TRBV6-1,TRBD2,TRBJ2-1,-,CASAVGTSGSNEQFF
TRBV6-6,-,TRBJ2-7,-,CASSVGQHYEQYF
TRBV6-1,TRBD1,TRBJ2-2,few,CAGQTGGVIDAGELFF
TRBV28,-,TRBJ2-4,many,CASSSDGIAKNIQYF
TRBV20-1,TRBD2,TRBJ2-7,-,CSARDDSGSATYEQYF
TRBV20-1,TRBD2,TRBJ2-1,few,CSASASGRSIYNEQFF
TRBV2,-,TRBJ2-1,many,CASRGQGGNEQFF
TRBV7-6,-,TRBJ2-1,few,CASSLALTNPNEQFF
TRBV11-2,-,TRBJ1-1,many,CASSLDFEDKNTEAFF
TRBV5-1,TRBD2,TRBJ2-3,-,CASSLATSGIDTQYF
TRBV29-1,-,TRBJ2-3,many,CSVGQRMRTDTQYF
TRBV11-2,TRBD1,TRBJ2-1,-,CASSSEGAAWNEQFF
TRBV7-6,-,TRBJ2-5,few,CASSFAVETQYF
TRBV20-1,-,TRBJ2-5,few,CSARSPSETQYF
TRBV5-1,TRBD1,TRBJ2-7,-,CASSLASGTGGGEQYF
TRBV15,-,TRBJ2-7,once,CATSSYGLSGEQYF
TRBV20-1,-,TRBJ2-2,-,CSARDPWGTKGELFF
TRBV6-1,-,TRBJ2-2,-,CATWGWDGYTGELFF
TRBV20-1,TRBD2,TRBJ2-5,few,CSASIVAGGPETQYF
TRBV2,-,TRBJ2-3,few,CAIDGDFTDTQYF
TRBV7-2,TRBD2,TRBJ2-1,few,CASSLAVLAGGRDDNEQFF
TRBV7-3,TRBD1,TRBJ1-1,many,CASSSSATGDTEAFF
TRBV3-1,TRBD1,TRBJ2-7,-,CASSPIVRTGPSYEQYF
TRBV6-5,-,TRBJ1-5,many,CASSFRDSNQPQHF
TRBV14,TRBD2,TRBJ2-1,-,CASSQEVLAGYNEQFF
TRBV4-2,-,TRBJ2-4,many,CASSPAGDLAKNIQYF